This T cell receptor (beta chain) was sequenced for a study of blood T cell repertoires in COVID-19 (TCRdb year 2020). As for the study more broadly: Recovered participants in ImmuneRACE Cohort 3 were defined by two consecutive negative NP/OP PCR tests, clearance by a healthcare professional, or resolution of symptoms. Samples came from the ongoing ImmuneRACE study (first 160 participants) plus 1,254 subjects from 6 global collaborators. Sample metadata almost always included a de-identified subject ID, COVID-19 status, age in years and sex. Subjects who had been exposed to COVID-19, were actively infected with it, or had recovered from it provided the deeply sampled blood TCRbeta repertoires that made up the dataset. The repertoires were made available in a free public database intended to serve as a resource for research on the immune response to SARS-CoV-2. The prospective study material was composed of cDNA or gDNA derived from T cells, B-cell-depleted T cells, or PBMCs. Collaborator samples came from the United States, Italy and Spain and covered acute and convalescent phases of COVID-19. Where HLA class I and class II types were available, the types were taken from metadata supplied by the sample provider, not from assay-based typing.

TCRbeta CDR3 regions were amplified from genomic DNA by means of the immunoSEQ Assay, a bias-controlled multiplex PCR. In the source study's methods: The number of nucleated cells in each sample was estimated by amplification of reference gene primers within the assay. To quantify the absolute abundance of each unique TCRbeta CDR3 rearrangement, sequence reads were collapsed and filtered. For each sample, productive Simpson clonality was calculated by taking the square root of Simpson's diversity index across productive rearrangements. As stored in TCRdb, this immuneACCESS dataset retains in-frame rearrangements with V and J assigned. A fraction of the clones does not appear; measured against another copy, unresolved V genes explain less than half of the discrepancy, and the remainder lacks a known reason. Clone size and the V and J calls come from that table; the DNA yielded D and trimming. The sample includes some 180,000 clones, with around 79% observed a single time. Around 17% of the sample is in the top ten clones.

V lost 3 bases and J lost 6 bases, and the count of bases not matched to a germline gene is 6. Measured from the cysteine to the phenylalanine, the CDR3 is 15 residues long. Of all the DNA, just the CDR3 is kept, 45 bases in frame from base 1. CDR1 and CDR2 are drawn from the germline V gene: SGHDN, FVKESK. Findings and caveats that apply to the study as a whole: How much clinical and demographic metadata was included differed by source and by participant, and the metadata was provided uncurated.

In the prospective study, participants were roughly 18 to 100 years old, resided in under 30 geographic areas of the United States, and were enrolled through a virtual design. In the prospective study, cohorts were assigned on the basis of participant-reported clinical history obtained from a screening survey and a study questionnaire. In the prospective study, mobile phlebotomists collected whole blood, serum and a nasopharyngeal or oropharyngeal swab from each participant. Additional blood draws and questionnaires over a 2-month period could optionally be provided by prospective study participants. Prospective study blood samples were shipped either frozen or at room temperature before DNA extraction. Note on this clone: Its antigen specificity is not known. Qualities for individual bases were not recorded, and no much larger clone is one base off.

Input material: PBMCs or T cells enriched from blood (not recorded which). This clonotype originated in a woman between 65 and 79 years old in a cohort exposed to, infected with or recovered from COVID-19 (not recorded which). The rearranged chain carries TRBV14 and TRBJ1-5, and 9 junctional nucleotides match TRBD1. The bases are TGTGCCAGCAGCCAGGGGACAGGGCCGGCTCAGCCCCAGCATTTT. Translated, this is CASSQGTGPAQPQHF. The reference TRBV14 and TRBJ1-5 proteins fill in what lies around the CDR3, so the full variable domain reads EAGVTQFPSHSVIEKGQTVTLRCDPISGHDNLYWYRRVMGKEIKFLLHFVKESKQDESGMPNNRFLAERTGGTYSTLKVQPAELEDSGVYFCASSQGTGPAQPQHFGDGTRLSIL.